This is a list of T cell receptor beta chains from one sample in a study of T-cell memory formation after mild COVID-19. TCRdb re-called the 5' RACE reads through MiXCR, storing one row per CDR3 protein. The top ten hold under 35% of the sample, which has more than 70,000 distinct CDR3 sequences, approximately 15% seen once. Sequenced sample: PBMCs or a T cell subset sorted from them (not recorded which). Receptors were obtained from an adult woman who had mild COVID-19 (a few samples of this study predate the infection). Cell type and time point are not known. CDR3s include the opening cysteine and the closing phenylalanine or tryptophan. Each record gives: CDR3 length, V gene, D gene, J gene, clone size, CDR3 DNA, CDR3 protein. The D gene is left open where the match is weak. Clone sizes are given selectively: once, few, many, or a class where the clone is expanded.

>14|TRBV4-3|-|TRBJ1-1|-
TGCGCCAGCAGCCAAGACGAGCTTAACACTGAAGCTCTCTTT
CASSQDELNTEALF
>15|TRBV7-9|TRBD2|TRBJ2-1|-
TGTGCCAGCAGCACCGGGACTAGCGGGGGGAATGAGCAGTTCTTC
CASSTGTSGGNEQFF
>14|TRBV7-9|-|TRBJ2-1|-
TGTGCCAGCAGCTCTCCAGGGTGGATAAATGAGCAGTTCTTC
CASSSPGWINEQFF
>14|TRBV2|TRBD1|TRBJ2-3|-
TGTGCCAGCAGAAGTAGTACAGGGGCAGATACGCAGTATTTT
CASRSSTGADTQYF
>15|TRBV5-1|-|TRBJ2-1|-
TGCGCCAGCAGCCCTAACGGAGGGATCGGGAATGAGCAGTTCTTC
CASSPNGGIGNEQFF
>17|TRBV20-1|TRBD2|TRBJ2-1|-
TGCAGTGCTATTCAACCGGGACTAGCGAAAGGGGTCAATGAGCAGTTCTTC
CSAIQPGLAKGVNEQFF
>17|TRBV7-9|TRBD2|TRBJ2-1|few
TGTGCCAGCCGACCTCGGGAGCGGGGGTCCTCCTACAATGAGCAGTTCTTC
CASRPRERGSSYNEQFF
>17|TRBV5-6|TRBD2|TRBJ2-7|-
TGTGCCAGCAGCTTGGGACTAGCGGGGACGAAATCCTACGAGCAGTACTTC
CASSLGLAGTKSYEQYF
>15|TRBV7-9|TRBD1|TRBJ1-2|-
TGTGCCAGCAGCCTAGCCCCCGGGACAGCAGATGGCTACACCTTC
CASSLAPGTADGYTF
>17|TRBV3-1|-|TRBJ2-1|-
TGTGCCAGCAGCCAAGGTCCCGGGACATATTTCGTCAATGAGCAGTTCTTC
CASSQGPGTYFVNEQFF
>12|TRBV7-8|-|TRBJ2-7|few
TGTGCCAGCAGCTCCTGGAGGGACGAGCAGTACTTC
CASSSWRDEQYF
>12|TRBV10-3|-|TRBJ1-1|few
TGTGCCACTGGACAGATGAACACTGAAGCTTTCTTT
CATGQMNTEAFF
>15|TRBV12-3/TRBV12-4|TRBD2|TRBJ2-1|-
TGTGCCAGCGTTGATGTAGCGGCCAGCGGGGGTGAGCAGTTCTTC
CASVDVAASGGEQFF
>13|TRBV5-5|-|TRBJ1-1|many
TGTGCCAGCTTGAAGGACATGAACACTGAAGCTTTCTTT
CASLKDMNTEAFF
>11|TRBV12-5|-|TRBJ2-5|-
TGTGCTAGTGGTTTGGGAGAGACCCAGTACTTC
CASGLGETQYF
>14|TRBV29-1|-|TRBJ1-2|few
TGCAGCGTTGAGGTGGGACTCGCCGGCTATGGCTACACCTTC
CSVEVGLAGYGYTF